This TCR beta chain was identified during a study of blood T cell repertoires in COVID-19. Study-wide background: Whether acute or convalescent, the COVID-19 samples came from the United States, Italy and Spain.

Methods used by the authors: Estimation of nucleated cell counts was performed using reference gene primer amplification. TCRdb's copy holds only in-frame clones and misses some; the assay was immunoSEQ multiplex PCR. The V and J calls and clone size are taken from that table; D and trimming were inferred from the DNA. This table has about 200,000 clones, 65% to 90% appearing once. For this clone: The same CDR3 also results from other DNA sequences found in this sample.

Participants, about 18 to 90 years old, spanned around 26 US areas. Grouping used clinical history reported by participants in a survey and questionnaire. Trimming pared 2 bases from V and 8 bases from J, leaving 9 bases between. Germline-derived CDR1 and CDR2 are MDHEN and SYDVKM. This CDR3 contains 12 residues. This rearrangement joins TRBV28 to TRBJ1-2; the D is unclear. Sequencing was carried out using PBMCs or T cells enriched from blood (not recorded which). The clonotype originates from a woman between 35 and 50 years old with acute COVID-19. The CDR3 sequence: CASSLRGRGYTF. The DNA for the CDR3 is TGTGCCAGCAGTTTACGGGGTCGGGGCTACACCTTC.